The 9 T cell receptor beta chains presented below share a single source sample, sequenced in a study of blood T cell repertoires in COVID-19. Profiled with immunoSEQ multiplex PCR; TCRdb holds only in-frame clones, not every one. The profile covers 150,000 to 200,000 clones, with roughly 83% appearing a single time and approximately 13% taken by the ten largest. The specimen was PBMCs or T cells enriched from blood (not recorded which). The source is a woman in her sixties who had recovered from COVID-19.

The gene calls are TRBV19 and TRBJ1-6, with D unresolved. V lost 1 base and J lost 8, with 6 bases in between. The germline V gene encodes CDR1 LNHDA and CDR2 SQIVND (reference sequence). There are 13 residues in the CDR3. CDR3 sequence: CASSIVQYSPLHF. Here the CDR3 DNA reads TGTGCCAGTAGTATAGTTCAGTATTCACCCCTCCACTTT.

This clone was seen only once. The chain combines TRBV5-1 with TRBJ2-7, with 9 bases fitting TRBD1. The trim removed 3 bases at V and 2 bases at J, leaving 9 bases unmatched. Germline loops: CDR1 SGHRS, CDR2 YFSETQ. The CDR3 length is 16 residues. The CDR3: CASSWGDRVTTYEQYF. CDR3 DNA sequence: TGCGCCAGCAGCTGGGGGGACAGGGTGACCACCTACGAGCAGTACTTC.

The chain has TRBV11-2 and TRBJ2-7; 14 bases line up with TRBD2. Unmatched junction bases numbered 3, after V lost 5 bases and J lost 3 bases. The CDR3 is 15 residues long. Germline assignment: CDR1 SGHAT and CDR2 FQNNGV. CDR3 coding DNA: TGTGCCAGCAGCCAGACTAGCGGGAGGGACTACGAGCAGTACTTC. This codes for CASSQTSGRDYEQYF.

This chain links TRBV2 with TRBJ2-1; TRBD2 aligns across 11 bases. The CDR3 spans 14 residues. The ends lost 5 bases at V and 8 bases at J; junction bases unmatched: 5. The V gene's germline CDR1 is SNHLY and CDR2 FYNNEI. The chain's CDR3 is CASSLGTSGDEQFF. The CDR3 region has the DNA TGTGCCAGCAGTCTTGGGACTAGCGGTGATGAGCAGTTCTTC.

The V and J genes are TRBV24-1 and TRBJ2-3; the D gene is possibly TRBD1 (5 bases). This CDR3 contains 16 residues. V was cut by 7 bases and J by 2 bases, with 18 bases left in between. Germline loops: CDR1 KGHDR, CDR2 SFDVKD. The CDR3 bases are TGTGCCACCAGAACCCAGGGTCCCTGCCTCACAGATACGCAGTATTTT. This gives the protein CATRTQGPCLTDTQYF.

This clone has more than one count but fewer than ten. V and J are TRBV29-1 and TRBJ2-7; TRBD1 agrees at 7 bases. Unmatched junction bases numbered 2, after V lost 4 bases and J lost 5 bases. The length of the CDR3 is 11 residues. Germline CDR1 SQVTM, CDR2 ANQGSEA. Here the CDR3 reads CSVGQGNEQYF. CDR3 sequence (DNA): TGCAGCGTTGGACAGGGTAACGAGCAGTACTTC.

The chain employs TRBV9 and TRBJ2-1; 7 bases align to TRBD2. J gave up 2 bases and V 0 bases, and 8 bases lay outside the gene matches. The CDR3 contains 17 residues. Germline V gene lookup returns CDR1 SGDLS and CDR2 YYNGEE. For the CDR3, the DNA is TGTGCCAGCAGCGTAGCGGTGTCTAGCGGTGCCTACAATGAGCAGTTCTTC. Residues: CASSVAVSSGAYNEQFF.

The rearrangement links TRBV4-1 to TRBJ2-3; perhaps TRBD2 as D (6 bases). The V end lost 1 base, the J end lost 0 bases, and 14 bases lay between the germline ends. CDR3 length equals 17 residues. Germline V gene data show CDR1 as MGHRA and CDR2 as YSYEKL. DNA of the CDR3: TGCGCCAGCAGCCAAGGCCCCGGGGGTGTCAGCACAGATACGCAGTATTTT. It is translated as CASSQGPGGVSTDTQYF.

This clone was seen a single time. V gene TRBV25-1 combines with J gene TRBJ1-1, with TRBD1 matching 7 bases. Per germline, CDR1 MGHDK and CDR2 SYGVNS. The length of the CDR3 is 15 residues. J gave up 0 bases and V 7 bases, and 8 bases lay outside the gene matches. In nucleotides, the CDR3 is TGTGCCAGCATTTCAGCAGGGGGATTGAACACTGAAGCTTTCTTT. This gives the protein CASISAGGLNTEAFF.